Reported below is one T cell receptor beta chain. Its target is not known. The V gene lost 5 bases and the J gene lost 4 bases, with 7 bases spanning the gap. The CDR3 spans 12 residues. The germline V gene encodes CDR1 SGHNT and CDR2 YENEEA. CD4+ T cells specific for antigen were expanded with viral peptide pools by the ViraFEST assay before sequencing. Culture lasted under 13 days before CD4+ T cell isolation. The person acquired a PCR-confirmed SARS-CoV-2 infection between March and December 2020. This specimen belongs to a study of vaccination effects on CD4 cells after COVID-19. Produced via immunoSEQ multiplex PCR; TCRdb's table is partial and in-frame only. In the table there are tens of thousands of clones, roughly 72% of which are singletons.

Source: CD4+ T cells from PBMCs cultured with SARS-CoV-2 spike peptides, taken before COVID-19 vaccination. The sequence came from a human donor who had a prior SARS-CoV-2 infection. The gene calls are TRBV11-3 and TRBJ2-3; no firm D call. DNA of the CDR3: TGTGCCAGCAGCGAGTATGCAGATACGCAGTATTTT. Residues: CASSEYADTQYF.